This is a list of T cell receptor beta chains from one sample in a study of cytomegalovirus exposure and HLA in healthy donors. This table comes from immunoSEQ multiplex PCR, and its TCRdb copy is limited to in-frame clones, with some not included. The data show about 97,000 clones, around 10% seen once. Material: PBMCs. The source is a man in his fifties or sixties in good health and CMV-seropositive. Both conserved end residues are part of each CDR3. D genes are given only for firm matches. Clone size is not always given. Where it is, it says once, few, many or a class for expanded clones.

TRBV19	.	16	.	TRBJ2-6	TGTGCCAGTAGTGACTTAGGGGCGGCTGGGGCCAACGTCCTGACTTTC	CASSDLGAAGANVLTF
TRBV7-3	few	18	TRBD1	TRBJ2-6	TGTGCCAGGACTAGACAGGGGGGGCTCCTCACTGGGGCCAACGTCCTGACTTTC	CARTRQGGLLTGANVLTF
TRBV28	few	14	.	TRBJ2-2	TGTGCCAGCAGTTTAGGCAAGCGAGCCGGGGAGCTGTTTTTT	CASSLGKRAGELFF
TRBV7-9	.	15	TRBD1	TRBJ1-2	TGTGCCAGCAGCCCCCAGGATGGGACAGTCTATGGCTACACCTTC	CASSPQDGTVYGYTF
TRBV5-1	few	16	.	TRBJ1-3	TGCGCCAGCAGCCCCCTGGGGGGGGTCTCTGGAAACACCATATATTTT	CASSPLGGVSGNTIYF
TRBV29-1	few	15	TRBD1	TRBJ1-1	TGCAGCCTGTGGGGTTCAGGAGGGGGCCAGGCTGAAGCTTTCTTT	CSLWGSGGGQAEAFF
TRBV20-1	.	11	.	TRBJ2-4	TGCAGTGCTGGTGAGAGAAACATTCAGTACTTC	CSAGERNIQYF
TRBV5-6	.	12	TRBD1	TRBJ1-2	TGTGCCAGCAGCTTGGGACAGGGGAGCTACACCTTC	CASSLGQGSYTF
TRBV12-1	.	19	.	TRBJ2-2	TGTGCCAGCAGCTTTTTGTGGACTAGCGGGAGCCGGGGCACCGGGGAGCTGTTTTTT	CASSFLWTSGSRGTGELFF
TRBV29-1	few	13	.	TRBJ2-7	TGCAGCGTTGCTGGCAGCGAGTACTACGAGCAGTACTTC	CSVAGSEYYEQYF
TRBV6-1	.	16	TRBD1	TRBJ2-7	TGTGCCAGCAGTGGAAACCGACAGGGGGATAGGGACGAGCAGTACTTC	CASSGNRQGDRDEQYF
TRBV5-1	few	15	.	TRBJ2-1	TGCGCCAGCAGCTTGAGGTCGGGATCGACCAATGAGCAGTTCTTC	CASSLRSGSTNEQFF
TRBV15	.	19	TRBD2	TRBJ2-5	TGTGCCACCAGCTCTATTGCCGGGACTAGCGGGAGGAGCCAAGAGACCCAGTACTTC	CATSSIAGTSGRSQETQYF
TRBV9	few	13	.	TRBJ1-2	TGTGCCAGCAGACCTACCGGGACAAATGGCTACACCTTC	CASRPTGTNGYTF
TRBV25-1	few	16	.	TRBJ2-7	TGTGCCAGCAGTGAATTAGGAGGGGTGAGCTCCTACGAGCAGTACTTC	CASSELGGVSSYEQYF
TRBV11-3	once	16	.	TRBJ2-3	TGTGCCAGCAGCTTGGGGTGGCGGAAAGGGGCAGATACGCAGTATTTT	CASSLGWRKGADTQYF
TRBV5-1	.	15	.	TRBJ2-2	TGCGCCAGCAGCTGGAAGACAGGGAACACCGGGGAGCTGTTTTTT	CASSWKTGNTGELFF
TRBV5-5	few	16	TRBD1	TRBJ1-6	TGTGCCAGCAGCTTGTTTGGGACAGGGTCGGGATCACCCCTCCACTTT	CASSLFGTGSGSPLHF
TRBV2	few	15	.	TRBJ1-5	TGTGCCAGCAGTACCCAGACAGGACCCAATCAGCCCCAGCATTTT	CASSTQTGPNQPQHF
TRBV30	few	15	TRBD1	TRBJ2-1	TGTGCCTGGGGGACAGGGGTAGGGGACTACAATGAGCAGTTCTTC	CAWGTGVGDYNEQFF
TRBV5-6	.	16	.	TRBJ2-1	TGTGCCAGCAGCTCGCGACAGGCCCGGTGGACTGTTGAGCAGTTCTTC	CASSSRQARWTVEQFF
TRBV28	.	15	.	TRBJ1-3	TGTGCCAGCAGTTCTCAGGGGCGCTCGGGAAACACCATATATTTT	CASSSQGRSGNTIYF
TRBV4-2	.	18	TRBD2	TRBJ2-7	TGTGCCAGCAGCCAAAAACAGGGTAGAAAGCGGGAGAATGACGAGCAGTACTTC	CASSQKQGRKRENDEQYF
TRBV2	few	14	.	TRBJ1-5	TGTGCCAGCAGCCCCCCCCTGAGCAATCAGCCCCAGCATTTT	CASSPPLSNQPQHF
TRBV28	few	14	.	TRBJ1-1	TGTGCCAGCAGCCTACCGACAGCGGGGGCTGAAGCTTTCTTT	CASSLPTAGAEAFF
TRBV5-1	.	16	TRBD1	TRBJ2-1	TGCGCCAGCAGCATCGCCGGGACAGGGTACTACAATGAGCAGTTCTTC	CASSIAGTGYYNEQFF
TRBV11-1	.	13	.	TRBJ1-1	TGTGCCAGCAGCTTAGAAGGGACATTTGGGGCTTTCTTT	CASSLEGTFGAFF
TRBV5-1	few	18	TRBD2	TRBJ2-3	TGCGCCAGCAGCGCGGGTTATGCTAGCGGGAGTCTCACAGATACGCAGTATTTT	CASSAGYASGSLTDTQYF
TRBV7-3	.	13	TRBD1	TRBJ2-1	TGTGCCAGCAGTAGGGACAGGGCGGATGAGCAGTTCTTC	CASSRDRADEQFF
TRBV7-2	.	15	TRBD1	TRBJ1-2	TGTGCCAGCAGCCCAGGCCCGGGACAGGGCTATGGCTACACCTTC	CASSPGPGQGYGYTF
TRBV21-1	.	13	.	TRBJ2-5	TGTGCCAGCAGCTATAGCGGGAGTGAGACCCAGTACTTC	CASSYSGSETQYF
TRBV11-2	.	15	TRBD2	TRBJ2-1	TGTGCCAGCAGCCGGACTAGCGGGATTTACAATGAGCAGTTCTTC	CASSRTSGIYNEQFF
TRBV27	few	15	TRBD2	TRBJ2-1	TGTGCCAGCAGTGGGCGGGAGGGCCCAGTGAATGAGCAGTTCTTC	CASSGREGPVNEQFF
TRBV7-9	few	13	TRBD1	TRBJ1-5	TGTGCCAGCAGCAAACAGGGGGGTCAGCCCCAGCATTTT	CASSKQGGQPQHF
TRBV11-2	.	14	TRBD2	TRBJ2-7	TGTGCCAGCAGCTTAGGACTAGCGGGAGGCGAGCAGTACTTC	CASSLGLAGGEQYF
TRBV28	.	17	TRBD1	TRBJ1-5	TGTGCCAGCAGTTTTTTGGACAGGCTAGGAGGGCCACAGCCCCAGCATTTT	CASSFLDRLGGPQPQHF
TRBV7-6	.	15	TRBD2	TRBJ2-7	TGTGCCAGCAGCCCCGGGACTAGCGGGAGCTACGAGCAGTACTTC	CASSPGTSGSYEQYF
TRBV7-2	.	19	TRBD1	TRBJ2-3	TGTGCCAGCAGCCAGTTTAGATTAACAGGGGCTACAACGCAGGATACGCAGTATTTT	CASSQFRLTGATTQDTQYF
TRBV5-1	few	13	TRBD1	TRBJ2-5	TGCGCCAGCAGCTCGACAGGGGAAGAGACCCAGTACTTC	CASSSTGEETQYF
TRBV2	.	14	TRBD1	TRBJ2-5	TGTGCCAGCAGTTCGGACAGGGGGTCGGAGACCCAGTACTTC	CASSSDRGSETQYF
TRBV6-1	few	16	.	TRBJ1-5	TGTGCCAGCAGTGAAAGGACTGTGGGGAGCAATCAGCCCCAGCATTTT	CASSERTVGSNQPQHF